The T cell receptor (beta chain) described here comes from a study of PD-1 blockade in classical Hodgkin lymphoma (TCRdb year 2020). Study-level background: Nivolumab dosing was 3 mg/kg intravenously every 2 weeks, continuing until either disease progression or unacceptable toxicity. The study used TCR beta sequencing and CyTOF to define a peripheral blood immune signature of response to PD-1 blockade in classical Hodgkin lymphoma. Points the paper makes about the study in general: Lower diversity was seen in patients whose nivolumab began less than 1 year after ASCT, and these patients were left out of later analyses so that immune reconstitution would not confound the results. Newly diagnosed patients were reported to have lower baseline TCR diversity than healthy donors, and relapsed/refractory patients were reported to have lower baseline TCR diversity still. Trial patients with a complete response had baseline diversity similar to that of newly diagnosed patients, while partial responders and progressors had significantly lower diversity. The study was limited to a single clinical trial cohort, and causes of repertoire differences, possibly disease activity or prior therapy, remained undefined. By C4D1, a significant rise was seen in CD4+ TCR diversity but not in CD8+ TCR diversity (p=0.0027 vs p=0.16), and the rise was most apparent among complete responders (p=0.02).

Comments on this clone: No antigen is known for it. Within one base of it there is no much larger clone, and no base qualities were kept.

According to the study, the label for this sample's time point signals: cycle 1 day 1 (C1D1), immediately before nivolumab initiation. Every trial patient had relapsed following autologous stem cell transplantation, and prior brentuximab vedotin exposure was what differed among cohorts A, B and C. A total of under 70 patients with relapsed/refractory classical Hodgkin lymphoma made up the trial cohort, and each patient's best overall response was complete response, partial response or progressive disease. Single-agent nivolumab was administered to trial patients in the multi-cohort phase II CheckMate 205 trial. An independent review committee assessed best overall response by applying the 2007 International Working Group response criteria. Trial PBMCs were collected immediately before nivolumab initiation (C1D1) and during therapy at cycle 2 day 1 and cycle 4 day 1. After peripheral blood was drawn into 8 mL Vacutainer Cell Preparation Tubes, PBMCs were isolated by centrifugation and then cryopreserved.

The Qiagen DNeasy kit was used to extract genomic DNA both from unsorted PBMCs and from the negatively selected CD4+ and CD8+ fractions. TCR beta CDR3 regions were amplified by immunoSEQ multiplex PCR using primers annealing to V and J segments. Amplification bias was minimized using a synthetic immune receptor repertoire, and residual bias was removed computationally after sequencing. Concerning the study's data processing: Custom Python scripts were used to quantify repertoire diversity as the Shannon entropy index. The unsorted, CD4+ and CD8+ repertoires were each analyzed separately, with the exception of combined analyses, where CD4+ and CD8+ sequences were merged in silico. Clonal expansion was defined as at least a 2-fold frequency increase after treatment relative to C1D1, with a pseudocount of 0.5 for undetected baseline clones. Clones with 0 or 1 copy at C1D1 were classified as singleton clones, and clones with 2 or more copies were classified as non-singleton clones. Clones expanded in unsorted samples were assigned a CD4+, CD8+ or unknown annotation through matching of protein sequences in sorted samples from the same patient. Wilcoxon tests on paired samples were used to test changes in diversity from C1D1 to C4D1. The immuneACCESS repertoire file appears here via TCRdb, limited to in-frame rearrangements. These files lack a portion of the clones; in checked studies, under half of the deficit traces to unresolved V genes, and the cause of the others is not known. That table gives V, J and clone size, and the DNA gave D and trimming. A total of more than 45,000 clones appear in this sample, about three quarters of them only once. The top ten constitute more than 9.5% of the sample.

The sample consisted of peripheral blood mononuclear cells (PBMCs), taken at baseline. The source of this sequence is a human donor with classical Hodgkin lymphoma.

The CDR3 is CASSLAGPARNEQFF. The DNA reads TGCGCCAGCAGCTTGGCAGGGCCCGCTAGGAATGAGCAGTTCTTC. The rearrangement combines TRBV5-1 with TRBJ2-1, with a tentative D gene TRBD1 over 5 matching bases. The CDR3 numbers 15 residues from cysteine through phenylalanine. CDR3 DNA is the only sequence kept; it has 45 bases, read in frame from the first base. The germline V gene yields SGHRS for CDR1 and YFSETQ for CDR2. V was cut back by 0 bases and J by 7 bases, leaving a gap of 14 bases between them. When the CDR3 is completed using the reference TRBV5-1 and TRBJ2-1 genes on either side, the full variable domain is KAGVTQTPRYLIKTRGQQVTLSCSPISGHRSVSWYQQTPGQGLQFLFEYFSETQRNKGNFPGRFSGRQFSNSRSEMNVSTLELGDSALYLCASSLAGPARNEQFFGPGTRLTVL.